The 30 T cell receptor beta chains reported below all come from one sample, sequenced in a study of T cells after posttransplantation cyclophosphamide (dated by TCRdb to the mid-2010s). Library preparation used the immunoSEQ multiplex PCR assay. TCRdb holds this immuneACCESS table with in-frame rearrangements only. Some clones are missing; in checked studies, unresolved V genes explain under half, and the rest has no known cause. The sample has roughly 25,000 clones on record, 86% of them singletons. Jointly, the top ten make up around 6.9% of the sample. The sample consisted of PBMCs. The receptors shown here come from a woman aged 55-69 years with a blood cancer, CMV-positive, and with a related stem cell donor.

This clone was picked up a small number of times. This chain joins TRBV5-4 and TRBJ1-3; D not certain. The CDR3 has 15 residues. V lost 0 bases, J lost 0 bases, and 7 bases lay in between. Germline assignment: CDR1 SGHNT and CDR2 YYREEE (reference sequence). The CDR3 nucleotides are TGTGCCAGCAGCTTGGAGCCTTTCTCTGGAAACACCATATATTTT. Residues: CASSLEPFSGNTIYF.

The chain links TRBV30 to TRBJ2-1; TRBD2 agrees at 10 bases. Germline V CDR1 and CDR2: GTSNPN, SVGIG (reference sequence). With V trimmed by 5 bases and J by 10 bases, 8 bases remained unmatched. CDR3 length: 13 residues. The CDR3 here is CAWVRRTSGEQFF. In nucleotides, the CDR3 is TGTGCCTGGGTTCGGAGGACTAGCGGAGAGCAGTTCTTC. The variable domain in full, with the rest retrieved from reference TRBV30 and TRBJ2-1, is SQTIHQWPATLVQPVGSPLSLECTVEGTSNPNLYWYRQAAGRGLQLLFYSVGIGQISSEVPQNLSASRPQDRQFILSSKKLLLSDSGFYLCAWVRRTSGEQFFGPGTRLTVL.

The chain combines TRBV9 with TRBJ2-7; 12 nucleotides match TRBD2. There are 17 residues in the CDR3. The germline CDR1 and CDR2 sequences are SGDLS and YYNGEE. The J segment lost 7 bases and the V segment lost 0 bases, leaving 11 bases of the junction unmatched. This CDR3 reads CASSVEGRTSGTGEQYF. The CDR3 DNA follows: TGTGCCAGCAGCGTAGAAGGGAGGACTAGCGGGACAGGGGAGCAGTACTTC. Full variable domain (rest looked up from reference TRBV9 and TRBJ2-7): DSGVTQTPKHLITATGQRVTLRCSPRSGDLSVYWYQQSLDQGLQFLIQYYNGEERAKGNILERFSAQQFPDLHSELNLSSLELGDSALYFCASSVEGRTSGTGEQYFGPGTRLTVT.

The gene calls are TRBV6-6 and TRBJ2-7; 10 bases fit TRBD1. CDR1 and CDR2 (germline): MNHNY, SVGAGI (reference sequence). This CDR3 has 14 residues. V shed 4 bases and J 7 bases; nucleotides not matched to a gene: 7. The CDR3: CASSLAGTGVEQYF. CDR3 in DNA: TGTGCCAGCAGTTTAGCCGGGACAGGGGTAGAGCAGTACTTC.

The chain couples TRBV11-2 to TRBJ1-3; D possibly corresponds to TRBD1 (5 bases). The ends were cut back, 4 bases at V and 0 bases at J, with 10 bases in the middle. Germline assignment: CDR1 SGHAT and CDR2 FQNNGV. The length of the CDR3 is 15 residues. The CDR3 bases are TGTGCCAGCAGCTGGAGGGGAATCTCTGGAAACACCATATATTTT. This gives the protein CASSWRGISGNTIYF. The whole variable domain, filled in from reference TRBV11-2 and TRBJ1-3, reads EAGVAQSPRYKIIEKRQSVAFWCNPISGHATLYWYQQILGQGPKLLIQFQNNGVVDDSQLPKDRFSAERLKGVDSTLKIQPAKLEDSAVYLCASSWRGISGNTIYFGEGSWLTVV.

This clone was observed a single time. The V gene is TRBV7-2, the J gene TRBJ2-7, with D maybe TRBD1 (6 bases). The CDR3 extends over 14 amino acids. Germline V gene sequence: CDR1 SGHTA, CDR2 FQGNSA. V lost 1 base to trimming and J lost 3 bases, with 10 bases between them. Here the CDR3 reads CASSLVRGSYEQYF. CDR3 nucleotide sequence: TGTGCCAGCAGCTTAGTCAGGGGTAGCTACGAGCAGTACTTC.

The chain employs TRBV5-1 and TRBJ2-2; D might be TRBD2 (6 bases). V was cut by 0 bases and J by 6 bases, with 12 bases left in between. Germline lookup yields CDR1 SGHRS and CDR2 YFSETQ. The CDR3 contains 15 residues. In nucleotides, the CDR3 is TGCGCCAGCAGCTTGGTAGGAGGGGATTCCGGGGAGCTGTTTTTT. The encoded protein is CASSLVGGDSGELFF.

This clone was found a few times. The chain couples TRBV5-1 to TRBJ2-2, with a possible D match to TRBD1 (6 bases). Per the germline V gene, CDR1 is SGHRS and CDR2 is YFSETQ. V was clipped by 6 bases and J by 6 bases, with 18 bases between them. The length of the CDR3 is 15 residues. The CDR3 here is CASTQGSGAAGELFF. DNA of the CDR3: TGCGCCAGCACCCAGGGGTCAGGGGCGGCCGGGGAGCTGTTTTTT. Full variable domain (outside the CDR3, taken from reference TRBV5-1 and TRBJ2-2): KAGVTQTPRYLIKTRGQQVTLSCSPISGHRSVSWYQQTPGQGLQFLFEYFSETQRNKGNFPGRFSGRQFSNSRSEMNVSTLELGDSALYLCASTQGSGAAGELFFGEGSRLTVL.

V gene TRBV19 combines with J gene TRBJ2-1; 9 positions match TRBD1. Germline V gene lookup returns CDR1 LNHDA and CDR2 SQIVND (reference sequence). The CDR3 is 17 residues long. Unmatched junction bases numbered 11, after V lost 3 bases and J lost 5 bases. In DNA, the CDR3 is TGTGCCAGTAGTATGGGGGCGCCGGGACAGGGTAACAATGAGCAGTTCTTC. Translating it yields CASSMGAPGQGNNEQFF.

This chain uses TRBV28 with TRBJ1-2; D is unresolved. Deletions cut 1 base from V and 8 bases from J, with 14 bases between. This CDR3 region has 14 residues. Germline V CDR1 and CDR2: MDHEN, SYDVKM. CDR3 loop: CASSLLVVPGGYTF. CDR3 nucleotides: TGTGCCAGCAGTTTATTGGTGGTTCCGGGGGGCTACACCTTC.

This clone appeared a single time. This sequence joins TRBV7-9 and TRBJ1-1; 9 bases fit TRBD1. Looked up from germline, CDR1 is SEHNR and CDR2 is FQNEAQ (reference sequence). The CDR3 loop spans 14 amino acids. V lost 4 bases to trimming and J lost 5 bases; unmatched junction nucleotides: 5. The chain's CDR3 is CASSWGQGMTEAFF. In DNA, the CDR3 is TGTGCCAGCAGCTGGGGACAGGGAATGACTGAAGCTTTCTTT.

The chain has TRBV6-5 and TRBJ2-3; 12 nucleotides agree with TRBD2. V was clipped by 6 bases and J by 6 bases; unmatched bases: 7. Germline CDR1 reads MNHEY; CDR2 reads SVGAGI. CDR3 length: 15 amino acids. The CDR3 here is CASRTTSGRGDTQYF. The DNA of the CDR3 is TGTGCCAGCAGAACGACTAGCGGGAGAGGGGATACGCAGTATTTT.

The CDR3 DNA follows: TGCGCCAGCAGCTTGGGCCTATCGAACACCGGGGAGCTGTTTTTT. It codes for CASSLGLSNTGELFF. The chain carries TRBV5-1 and TRBJ2-2; D is unclear. Germline CDR1 and CDR2: SGHRS and YFSETQ. The CDR3 has 15 amino acids. The V and J ends lost 0 bases and 0 bases respectively, with 6 bases between them.

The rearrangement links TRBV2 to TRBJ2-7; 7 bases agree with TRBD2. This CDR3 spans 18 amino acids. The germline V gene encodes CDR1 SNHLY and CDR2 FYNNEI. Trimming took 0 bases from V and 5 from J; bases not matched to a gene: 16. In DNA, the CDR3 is TGTGCCAGCAGTGAAGCGCTGGCGGGAGTGGGGTTGGGTAACGAGCAGTACTTC. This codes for CASSEALAGVGLGNEQYF.

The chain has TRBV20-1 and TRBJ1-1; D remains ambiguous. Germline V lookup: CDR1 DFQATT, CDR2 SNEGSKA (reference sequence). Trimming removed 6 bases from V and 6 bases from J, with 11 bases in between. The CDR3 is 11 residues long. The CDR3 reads CSATRGAEAFF. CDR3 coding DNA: TGCAGTGCGACTCGGGGAGCTGAAGCTTTCTTT.

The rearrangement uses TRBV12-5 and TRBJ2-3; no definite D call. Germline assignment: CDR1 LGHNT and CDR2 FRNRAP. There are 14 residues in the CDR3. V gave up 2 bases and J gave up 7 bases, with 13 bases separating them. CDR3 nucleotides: TGTGCTAGTGGTTTGAATCCCAACGCGTATACGCAGTATTTT. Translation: CASGLNPNAYTQYF.

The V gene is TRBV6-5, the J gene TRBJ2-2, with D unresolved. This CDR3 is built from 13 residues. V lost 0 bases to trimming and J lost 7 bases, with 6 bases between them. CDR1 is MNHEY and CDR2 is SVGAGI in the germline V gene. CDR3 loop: CASSYSFLGELFF. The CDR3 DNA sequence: TGTGCCAGCAGTTACTCGTTTCTCGGGGAGCTGTTTTTT.

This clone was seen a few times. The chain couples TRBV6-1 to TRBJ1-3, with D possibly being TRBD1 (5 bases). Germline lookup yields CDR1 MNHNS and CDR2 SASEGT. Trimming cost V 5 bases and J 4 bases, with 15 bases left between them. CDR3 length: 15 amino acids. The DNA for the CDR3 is TGTGCCAGCAGTTCTCTGGGGGGTTCAGGAAACACCATATATTTT. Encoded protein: CASSSLGGSGNTIYF.

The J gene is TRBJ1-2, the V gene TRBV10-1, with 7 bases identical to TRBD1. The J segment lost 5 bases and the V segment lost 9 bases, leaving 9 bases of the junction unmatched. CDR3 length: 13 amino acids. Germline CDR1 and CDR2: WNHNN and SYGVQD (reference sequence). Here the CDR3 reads CASTPGTAYGYTF. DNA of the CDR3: TGCGCCAGTACCCCTGGGACAGCGTATGGCTACACCTTC.

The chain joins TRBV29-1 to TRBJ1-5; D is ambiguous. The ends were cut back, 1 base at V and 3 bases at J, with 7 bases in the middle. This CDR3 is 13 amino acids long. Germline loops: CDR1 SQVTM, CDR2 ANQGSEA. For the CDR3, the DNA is TGCAGCGTTGAAGCTGGCATCAATCAGCCCCAGCATTTT. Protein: CSVEAGINQPQHF. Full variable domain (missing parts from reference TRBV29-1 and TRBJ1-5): SAVISQKPSRDICQRGTSLTIQCQVDSQVTMMFWYRQQPGQSLTLIATANQGSEATYESGFVIDKFPISRPNLTFSTLTVSNMSPEDSSIYLCSVEAGINQPQHFGDGTRLSIL.

CDR3: CASTPDRGYGYTF. The CDR3 region has the DNA TGTGCCAGCACCCCGGACAGGGGTTATGGCTACACCTTC. The chain links TRBV6-1 to TRBJ1-2; 9 positions match TRBD1. V lost 7 bases, J lost 5 bases, and 5 bases stayed unmatched. The CDR3 loop spans 13 amino acids. CDR1 is MNHNS and CDR2 is SASEGT in the germline V gene.

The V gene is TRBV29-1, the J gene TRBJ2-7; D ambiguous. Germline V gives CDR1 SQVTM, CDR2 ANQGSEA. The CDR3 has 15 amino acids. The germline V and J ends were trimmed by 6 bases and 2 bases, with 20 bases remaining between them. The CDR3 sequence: CSVDSLGGSPYEQYF. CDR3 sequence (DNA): TGCAGCGTCGACTCTCTCGGCGGATCCCCCTACGAGCAGTACTTC.

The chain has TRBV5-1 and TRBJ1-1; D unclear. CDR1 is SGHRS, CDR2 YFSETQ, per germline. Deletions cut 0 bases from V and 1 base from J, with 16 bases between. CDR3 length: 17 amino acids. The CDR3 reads CASSLVGVTHGNTEAFF. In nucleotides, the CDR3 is TGCGCCAGCAGCTTGGTGGGAGTGACACATGGGAACACTGAAGCTTTCTTT.

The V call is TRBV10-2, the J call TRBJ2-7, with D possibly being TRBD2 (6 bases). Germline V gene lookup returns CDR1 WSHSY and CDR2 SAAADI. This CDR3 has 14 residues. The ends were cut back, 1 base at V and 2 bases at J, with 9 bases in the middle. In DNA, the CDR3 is TGCGCCAGCAGTGAGTACGGGGGACCCTACGAGCAGTACTTC. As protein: CASSEYGGPYEQYF.

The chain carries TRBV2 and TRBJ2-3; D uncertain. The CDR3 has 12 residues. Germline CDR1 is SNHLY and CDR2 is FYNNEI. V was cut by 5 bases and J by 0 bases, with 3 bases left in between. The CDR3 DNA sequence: TGTGCCAGCAGTACTAGCACAGATACGCAGTATTTT. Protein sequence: CASSTSTDTQYF.

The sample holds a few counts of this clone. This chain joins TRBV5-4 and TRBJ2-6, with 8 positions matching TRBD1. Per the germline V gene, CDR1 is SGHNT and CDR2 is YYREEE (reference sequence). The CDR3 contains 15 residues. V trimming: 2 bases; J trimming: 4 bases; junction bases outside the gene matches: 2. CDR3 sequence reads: CASSFQGAGANVLTF. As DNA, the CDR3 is TGTGCCAGCAGCTTCCAGGGGGCCGGGGCCAACGTCCTGACTTTC.

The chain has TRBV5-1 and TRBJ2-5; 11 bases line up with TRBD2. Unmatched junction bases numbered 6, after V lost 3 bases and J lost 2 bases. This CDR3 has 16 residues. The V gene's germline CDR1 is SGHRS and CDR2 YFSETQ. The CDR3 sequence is CASSSKTSGEQETQYF. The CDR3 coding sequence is TGCGCCAGCAGCTCGAAGACTAGCGGGGAACAAGAGACCCAGTACTTC.

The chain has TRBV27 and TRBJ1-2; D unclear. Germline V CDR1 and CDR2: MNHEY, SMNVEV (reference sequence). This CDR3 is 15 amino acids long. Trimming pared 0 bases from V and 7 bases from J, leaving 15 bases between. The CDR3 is CASSLSAIFRVGYTF. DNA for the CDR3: TGTGCCAGCAGTTTATCAGCCATTTTCCGGGTTGGCTACACCTTC.

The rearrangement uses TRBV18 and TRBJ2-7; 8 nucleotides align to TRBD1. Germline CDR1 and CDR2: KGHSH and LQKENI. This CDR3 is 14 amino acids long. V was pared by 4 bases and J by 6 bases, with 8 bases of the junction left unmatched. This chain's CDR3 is CASSLSRGQFEQYF. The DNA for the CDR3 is TGTGCCAGCTCACTAAGCAGGGGGCAGTTCGAGCAGTACTTC. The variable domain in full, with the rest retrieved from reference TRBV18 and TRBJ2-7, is NAGVMQNPRHLVRRRGQEARLRCSPMKGHSHVYWYRQLPEEGLKFMVYLQKENIIDESGMPKERFSAEFPKEGPSILRIQQVVRGDSAAYFCASSLSRGQFEQYFGPGTRLTVT.

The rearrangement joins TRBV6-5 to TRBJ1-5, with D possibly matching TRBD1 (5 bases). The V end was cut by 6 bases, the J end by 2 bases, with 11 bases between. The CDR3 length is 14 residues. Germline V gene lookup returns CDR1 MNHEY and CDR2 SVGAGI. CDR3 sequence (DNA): TGTGCCAGCAGCCGACTAGGGGGCAATCAGCCCCAGCATTTT. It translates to CASSRLGGNQPQHF.